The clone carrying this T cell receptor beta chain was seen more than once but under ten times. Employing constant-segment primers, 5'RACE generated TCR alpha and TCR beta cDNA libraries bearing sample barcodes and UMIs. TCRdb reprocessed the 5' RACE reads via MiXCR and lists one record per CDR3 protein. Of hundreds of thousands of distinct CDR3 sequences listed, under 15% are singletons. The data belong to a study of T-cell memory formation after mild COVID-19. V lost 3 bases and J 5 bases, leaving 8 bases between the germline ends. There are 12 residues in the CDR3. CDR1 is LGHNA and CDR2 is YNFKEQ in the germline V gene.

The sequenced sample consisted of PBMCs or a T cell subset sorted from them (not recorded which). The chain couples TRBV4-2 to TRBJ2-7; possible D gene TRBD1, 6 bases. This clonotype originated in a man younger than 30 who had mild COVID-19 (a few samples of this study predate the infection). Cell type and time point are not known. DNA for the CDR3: TGTGCCAGCAGCCAGGGGGACAACGAGCAGTACTTC. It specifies CASSQGDNEQYF.